One and the same sample provided the 32 T cell receptor beta chains below, sequenced in a study of blood T cells in healthy people across ages. Through a sample-barcoded 5' primer and a J-beta primer mix, a second PCR was run for about 6 to 11 cycles. MiXCR was run by TCRdb on the 5' RACE reads, yielding one entry per CDR3 protein. The table has hundreds of thousands of distinct CDR3 sequences, about 59% seen once; the top ten hold 25% to 35%. What was sequenced was blood. The receptors derive from a man aged 25 to 40 in good health.

This chain connects TRBV28 to TRBJ1-4; D uncertain. Looked up from germline, CDR1 is MDHEN and CDR2 is SYDVKM. Between the trimmed V and J ends, which lost 6 bases and 8 bases, there was a span of 16 bases. The CDR3 totals 14 residues. CDR3 sequence (DNA): TGTGCCAGCAGACGGTTCCAGCCTACGGAAAAACTGTTTTTT. Amino acid sequence: CASRRFQPTEKLFF.

The gene calls are TRBV9 and TRBJ1-6; D not certain. The CDR3 consists of 12 residues. The V end was cut by 4 bases, the J end by 15 bases, with 14 bases between. Per the germline V gene, CDR1 is SGDLS and CDR2 is YYNGEE. CDR3 protein: CASSRSPGILHF. CDR3 coding DNA: TGTGCCAGCAGCCGCTCACCCGGCATCCTCCACTTT.

On this clonotype itself: An end of the junction differs from the germline gene, which may be a read error. The rearrangement links TRBV20-1 to TRBJ2-3; D is possibly TRBD1 or TRBD2 (7 bases each). Germline loops: CDR1 DFQATT, CDR2 SNEGSKA (reference sequence). The CDR3 is 14 residues long. CDR3 nucleotide sequence: TGCAGTACTAGTTCCAGGGGGGGGGCAGATACGCAGTATTTT. Amino acids: CSTSSRGGADTQYF.

The rearrangement links TRBV20-1 to TRBJ2-4, with D perhaps TRBD2 (6 bases). The CDR3 extends over 15 amino acids. Trimming shortened V by 5 bases and J by 0 bases, and 14 bases separated the two germline ends. Per the germline V gene, CDR1 is DFQATT and CDR2 is SNEGSKA (reference sequence). CDR3 protein: CSARSGELAKNIQYF. The CDR3 DNA sequence: TGCAGTGCTCGCTCGGGGGAGTTAGCCAAAAACATTCAGTACTTC.

This clonotype was counted only a few times. CDR3 nucleotide sequence: TGTGCCAGCAGTGGGCCGACTAGGAATGAGCAGTTCTTC. It codes for CASSGPTRNEQFF. The V gene is TRBV6-5, the J gene TRBJ2-1; maybe TRBD2 (6 bases). The CDR3 loop spans 13 amino acids. Between the trimmed V and J ends, which lost 5 bases and 7 bases, there was a span of 12 bases. Germline lookup yields CDR1 MNHEY and CDR2 SVGAGI.

For the CDR3, the DNA is TGTGCCAGCAGTTACGGGGCAGGGGAGGCCTACGAGCAGTACTTC. Its protein product is CASSYGAGEAYEQYF. The gene calls are TRBV6-2 or TRBV6-3 and TRBJ2-7; D is possibly TRBD1 or TRBD2 (6 bases each). CDR1 is MNHEY, CDR2 SVGEGT, per germline. The V end was cut by 2 bases, the J end by 2 bases, with 13 bases between. The CDR3 is made up of 15 amino acids.

The genes are TRBV7-2 and TRBJ1-5; D is uncertain. The ends were cut back, 6 bases at V and 0 bases at J, with 9 bases in the middle. CDR1 is SGHTA, CDR2 FQGNSA, per germline. CDR3 size: 14 residues. The CDR3 coding sequence is TGTGCCAGCAGTTACAGCTATAGCAATCAGCCCCAGCATTTT. Amino acid sequence: CASSYSYSNQPQHF.

The V and J genes are TRBV5-1 and TRBJ2-3, with TRBD2 matching 16 bases. This CDR3 comprises 17 residues. Germline-derived CDR1 and CDR2 are SGHRS and YFSETQ. The V and J ends lost 5 bases and 0 bases, in that order; junction bases with no gene match: 3. For the CDR3, the DNA is TGCGCCAGCAGGACGGGACTAGCGGGGGGGAGCACAGATACGCAGTATTTT. Translating it yields CASRTGLAGGSTDTQYF.

A few counts support this clonotype. V usage is TRBV7-9 and J usage is TRBJ2-6; D is possibly TRBD2 (6 bases). Germline assignment: CDR1 SEHNR and CDR2 FQNEAQ (reference sequence). V was pared by 5 bases and J by 2 bases, with 13 bases between. This CDR3 comprises 16 residues. CDR3 DNA: TGTGCCAGCAGCCCTACTGGGGGGACTGGGGCCAACGTCCTGACTTTC. This sequence encodes CASSPTGGTGANVLTF.

This clonotype appeared a few times. The chain uses TRBV7-9 and TRBJ2-7; D not resolved. V lost 6 bases and J lost 0, with 12 bases in between. CDR1 and CDR2 from the germline V gene are SEHNR and FQNEAQ (reference sequence). The CDR3 is 14 amino acids. CDR3 nucleotide sequence: TGTGCCAGCAGTCCCGACGCTAGCTCCTACGAGCAGTACTTC. Encoded protein: CASSPDASSYEQYF.

The chain joins TRBV3-1 to TRBJ2-1, with no clear D. This CDR3 region has 17 residues. The V and J ends lost 0 bases and 9 bases respectively, with 21 bases between them. Germline V gene lookup returns CDR1 LGHDT and CDR2 YNNKEL (reference sequence). CDR3 in DNA: TGTGCCAGCAGCCAAGAAGGGATGTCGTACTATTTCGGTGAGCAGTTCTTC. It codes for CASSQEGMSYYFGEQFF.

Comment on this clonotype: The missing conserved phenylalanine or tryptophan at the end of this CDR3 makes a read error likely. The chain is built from TRBV6-2 or TRBV6-3 and TRBJ2-4; TRBD2 aligns across 11 bases. Germline values: CDR1 MNHEY, CDR2 SVGEGT. CDR3 length: 17 residues. V lost 6 bases, J lost 2 bases, and 9 bases stayed unmatched. The CDR3 bases are TGTGCCAGCAGCCCTGGGACTAGCGGAATTTCCAAAAACATTCAGTACTTA. Its protein product is CASSPGTSGISKNIQYL.

This clonotype was found a few times. The chain carries TRBV5-1 and TRBJ2-5; 7 bases are shared with TRBD2. V lost 9 bases, J lost 5 bases, and 7 bases stayed unmatched. In germline, CDR1 is SGHRS, CDR2 YFSETQ. There are 12 residues in the CDR3. CDR3 in DNA: TGCGCCACCCGTGGCGGGGGTGAGACCCAGTACTTC. Its translation is CATRGGGETQYF. The full variable domain, in which reference TRBV5-1 and TRBJ2-5 provide the parts outside the CDR3, is KAGVTQTPRYLIKTRGQQVTLSCSPISGHRSVSWYQQTPGQGLQFLFEYFSETQRNKGNFPGRFSGRQFSNSRSEMNVSTLELGDSALYLCATRGGGETQYFGPGTRLLVL.

This chain connects TRBV20-1 to TRBJ2-1; 10 bases match TRBD1. This CDR3 contains 14 residues. The germline V gene encodes CDR1 DFQATT and CDR2 SNEGSKA (reference sequence). V shed 4 bases, J shed 7 bases, and the junction held 7 bases outside the gene matches. CDR3: CSAKSGQGRNEQFF. CDR3 bases: TGCAGTGCTAAATCGGGACAGGGGAGGAATGAGCAGTTCTTC.

The V and J genes are TRBV9 and TRBJ2-1; 14 nucleotides line up with TRBD2. Looked up from germline, CDR1 is SGDLS and CDR2 is YYNGEE. The V segment lost 0 bases and the J segment 5 bases; nucleotides outside the gene matches: 4. The CDR3 covers 17 residues. The CDR3 DNA sequence: TGTGCCAGCAGCGTAGTGGGACTAGCGGGGGCCCACAATGAGCAGTTCTTC. As protein: CASSVVGLAGAHNEQFF. Looking up the rest from reference TRBV9 and TRBJ2-1 gives the full variable domain: DSGVTQTPKHLITATGQRVTLRCSPRSGDLSVYWYQQSLDQGLQFLIQYYNGEERAKGNILERFSAQQFPDLHSELNLSSLELGDSALYFCASSVVGLAGAHNEQFFGPGTRLTVL.

This clonotype was detected only once. The chain links TRBV4-2 to TRBJ2-7; 7 nucleotides agree with TRBD1. Germline-derived CDR1 and CDR2 are LGHNA and YNFKEQ. Trimming cost V 1 base and J 3 bases; bases outside gene matches: 9. The CDR3 is 16 residues long. This chain's CDR3 is CASSQGGNRGHYEQYF. The CDR3 region has the DNA TGTGCCAGCAGCCAAGGGGGTAACAGGGGTCACTACGAGCAGTACTTC.

In its sample, this clonotype was seen a few times. At one boundary the junction diverges from the germline segment, which might be a read error. V gene TRBV10-3 combines with J gene TRBJ1-1; maybe TRBD1 (6 bases). CDR1 and CDR2 from the germline V gene are ENHRY and SYGVKD. The CDR3 runs 14 residues. CDR3 in DNA: TGTGCTATCAGTGGCGAGGGAGGGGGGACTGAAGCTTTCTTT. It encodes CAISGEGGGTEAFF.

This clonotype was seen a handful of times. The chain recombines TRBV5-1 with TRBJ2-6; 11 bases are shared with TRBD1. The V gene end was trimmed by 1 base and the J gene end by 4 bases; junction bases not matched to a gene: 7. Germline CDR1 is SGHRS and CDR2 is YFSETQ. The length of the CDR3 is 18 residues. The DNA for the CDR3 is TGCGCCAGCAGCTTGATCGGGACAGGGGGTCGAGGGGCCAACGTCCTGACTTTC. It specifies CASSLIGTGGRGANVLTF.

The chain is built from TRBV4-3 and TRBJ2-7, with D possibly being TRBD1 (5 bases). The length of the CDR3 is 15 residues. V lost 5 bases and J 5 bases, leaving 19 bases between the germline ends. Germline V CDR1 and CDR2: LGHNA, YSLEER. The CDR3 nucleotides are TGCGCCAGCAGCGCTGGACACCCCAGAGGCGACGAGCAGTACTTC. Protein product: CASSAGHPRGDEQYF.

The V and J genes are TRBV7-3 and TRBJ2-3; 8 nucleotides line up with TRBD2. J gave up 2 bases and V 0 bases, and 10 bases lay outside the gene matches. Germline CDR1 SGHTA, CDR2 FQGTGA. CDR3 length: 18 amino acids. CDR3 DNA sequence: TGTGCCAGCAGCTTAACGCGAGTAGCGGGGCTTATCACAGATACGCAGTATTTT. It specifies CASSLTRVAGLITDTQYF.

This clonotype was counted a few times. The V gene is TRBV5-1, the J gene TRBJ2-5, with TRBD2 identical over 7 bases. The germline V gene has CDR1 SGHRS and CDR2 YFSETQ. CDR3 length: 15 amino acids. Trimming cost V 0 bases and J 7 bases; bases outside gene matches: 9. CDR3 amino acids: CASSLGDKPGGTQYF. CDR3 nucleotide sequence: TGCGCCAGCAGCTTGGGTGACAAGCCGGGGGGGACCCAGTACTTC.

The gene calls are TRBV7-3 and TRBJ1-1, with 8 bases that match TRBD1. This CDR3 has 13 residues. The germline V gene has CDR1 SGHTA and CDR2 FQGTGA. The V segment lost 5 bases and the J segment 7 bases; nucleotides outside the gene matches: 6. DNA for the CDR3: TGTGCCAGCAGCCGGACAGGGAGGAGTGAAGCTTTCTTT. This translates into CASSRTGRSEAFF.

The genes are TRBV28 and TRBJ1-1; D is perhaps TRBD1 (5 bases). The V and J ends lost 4 bases and 4 bases respectively, with 10 bases between them. The CDR3 has 13 residues. Germline CDR1 is MDHEN and CDR2 is SYDVKM. The CDR3 DNA reads as TGTGCCAGCAGTTGGGGGGTGCTCACTGAAGCTTTCTTT. This encodes CASSWGVLTEAFF.

This clonotype showed up just a few times. This chain uses TRBV4-3 with TRBJ2-7; possible D gene TRBD2, 6 bases. Trimming removed 1 base from V and 5 bases from J, with 15 bases in between. Germline CDR1 reads LGHNA; CDR2 reads YSLEER. The CDR3 length is 15 residues. CDR3 amino acids: CASSQASGTLHEQYF. CDR3 nucleotides: TGCGCCAGCAGCCAAGCGTCCGGGACTCTCCACGAGCAGTACTTC.

The chain is built from TRBV5-5 and TRBJ1-1, with TRBD1 as a possible D gene (5 bases). Germline loops: CDR1 SGHKS, CDR2 YYEKEE (reference sequence). Trimming left V 0 bases short and J 1 base short, with 10 bases between. This CDR3 has 15 residues. The CDR3 loop is CASSLEVRENTEAFF. CDR3 coding DNA: TGTGCCAGCAGCTTGGAAGTCAGGGAGAACACTGAAGCTTTCTTT.

The chain has TRBV7-2 and TRBJ2-1; TRBD2 matches at 9 bases. The CDR3 has 14 residues. Germline values: CDR1 SGHTA, CDR2 FQGNSA. The V and J ends lost 5 bases and 8 bases, in that order; junction bases with no gene match: 7. For the CDR3, the DNA is TGTGCCAGCAGCCGACAGACTAGCGGTCATGAGCAGTTCTTC. Protein sequence: CASSRQTSGHEQFF.

The chain is built from TRBV6-2 or TRBV6-3 and TRBJ1-5; D is unclear. The CDR3 sequence is 14 residues long. V gave up 5 bases and J gave up 4 bases, with 12 bases separating them. The V gene's germline CDR1 is MNHEY and CDR2 SVGEGT. The CDR3 DNA reads TGTGCCAGCAGTGGGGTAATCGTGAATCAGCCCCAGCATTTT. Its protein product is CASSGVIVNQPQHF.

The chain has TRBV28 and TRBJ1-5; no clear D. Trimming cost V 8 bases and J 4 bases, with 18 bases left between them. CDR3 length: 15 amino acids. Looked up from germline, CDR1 is MDHEN and CDR2 is SYDVKM. The CDR3 spells CASQPLGLRNQPQHF. CDR3 nucleotides: TGTGCCAGCCAACCCCTTGGCCTAAGAAATCAGCCCCAGCATTTT.

The V call is TRBV28, the J call TRBJ1-2; TRBD1 might be the D (5 bases). The CDR3 consists of 14 residues. Trimming pared 8 bases from V and 2 bases from J, leaving 15 bases between. The germline gives CDR1 MDHEN, CDR2 SYDVKM. The CDR3: CASFGGIVNYGYTF. CDR3 in DNA: TGTGCCAGCTTTGGGGGGATAGTGAACTATGGCTACACCTTC.

The chain recombines TRBV7-3 with TRBJ2-3; 12 bases fit TRBD2. Germline trimming cut 0 bases from V and 6 bases from J; bases unmatched to any gene: 4. The CDR3 has 16 amino acids. Germline V gene data show CDR1 as SGHTA and CDR2 as FQGTGA. The CDR3 DNA is TGTGCCAGCAGCTTAACGACTAGCGGGGGTGGGGATACGCAGTATTTT. Translation gives CASSLTTSGGGDTQYF.

This clonotype was seen a single time. The V call is TRBV20-1, the J call TRBJ2-1; 9 nucleotides match TRBD2. The CDR3 contains 18 residues. V gave up 3 bases and J gave up 7 bases; unmatched junction bases: 19. CDR1 and CDR2 from the germline V gene are DFQATT and SNEGSKA (reference sequence). Here the CDR3 reads CSASDSAGGSLFWNEQFF. DNA of the CDR3: TGCAGTGCTAGTGATTCTGCGGGGGGGTCCCTTTTTTGGAATGAGCAGTTCTTC.

This clonotype was seen only once. V usage is TRBV30 and J usage is TRBJ1-4; D gene unclear. Trimming stripped 3 bases from V and 0 bases from J, with 8 bases between. CDR1 is GTSNPN and CDR2 is SVGIG in the germline V gene (reference sequence). This CDR3 has 14 amino acids. CDR3 amino acids: CAWSPPSTNEKLFF. The CDR3 DNA is TGTGCCTGGAGCCCCCCTTCAACTAATGAAAAACTGTTTTTT.